This TCR beta chain was profiled in a study of graft-versus-host responses after intestinal transplantation. Across the study: Recipients received multivisceral, liver-intestinal, or isolated intestinal transplants.

Trimming removed 3 bases from V and 8 bases from J, with 15 bases in between. The CDR3 is 14 amino acids. Germline loops: CDR1 SGHTA, CDR2 FQGTGA. This table comes from immunoSEQ multiplex PCR, and its TCRdb copy is limited to in-frame clones, with some not included. The sample shows 55,000 to 70,000 clones, around 91% of them seen only once. This clone was seen more than once but under ten times. This TCR was sampled from a human patient who received an intestinal transplant, so some T cells may come from the graft donor. The chain carries TRBV7-3 and TRBJ2-3; D might be TRBD1 (5 bases). The sequenced sample was PBMCs, obtained 118 days after intestinal transplantation. CDR3 in DNA: TGTGCCAGCAGCTTGGGGCCGTATGTTGGTACGCAGTATTTT. This translates into CASSLGPYVGTQYF.